This T cell receptor (beta chain) stems from a study of T cells in Graves' hyperthyroidism and ophthalmopathy. RNA transcripts gave rise to amplified TCR beta CDR3 regions. The HTBI set primed first-round TCR CDR3 RT-PCR. TCRdb independently ran MiXCR on the multiplex PCR reads; one entry per CDR3 protein. This table has a few hundred thousand distinct CDR3 sequences, 15% to 19% appearing once. Patients aged 18 to 65 with hyperthyroidism were newly diagnosed, with duration under 2 months. Each diagnosis drew on symptoms, thyroxine, TRAb, thyroid ultrasound and orbital computed tomography findings. The PBMCs had their origin in roughly 9.8 ml of fresh peripheral blood. Study-level points and caveats: The model forecast ophthalmopathy, anticipating it by a median roughly 6 months before onset.

Remarks on this clonotype: As yet, its antigen is unknown.

The sequence was obtained from a woman under 30 with Graves' hyperthyroidism. The specimen was blood.

The CDR3 sequence: CASSQDPGSLKPQHF. In nucleotides, the CDR3 is TGTGCCAGCAGCCAAGACCCGGGTTCGTTGAAGCCCCAGCATTTT. This chain links TRBV4-2 with TRBJ1-5; no firm D call. CDR1 and CDR2 from the germline V gene are LGHNA and YNFKEQ. This CDR3 is built from 15 residues. V was clipped by 0 bases and J by 8 bases, with 14 bases between them.